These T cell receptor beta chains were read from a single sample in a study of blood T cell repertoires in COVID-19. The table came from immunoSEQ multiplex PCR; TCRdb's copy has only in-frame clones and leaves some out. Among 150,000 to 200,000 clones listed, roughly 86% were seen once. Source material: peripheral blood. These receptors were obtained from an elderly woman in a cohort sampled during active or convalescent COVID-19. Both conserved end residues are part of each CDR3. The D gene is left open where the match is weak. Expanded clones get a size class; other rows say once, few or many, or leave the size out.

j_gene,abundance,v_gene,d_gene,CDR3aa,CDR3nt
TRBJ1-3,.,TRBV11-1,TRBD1,CASSSGQGSGNTIYF,TGTGCCAGCAGCTCGGGACAGGGCTCTGGAAACACCATATATTTT
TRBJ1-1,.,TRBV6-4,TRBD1,CASSTSGTGVVAFF,TGTGCCAGCAGTACCTCCGGGACAGGGGTTGTAGCTTTCTTT
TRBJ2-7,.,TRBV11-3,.,CASSFVAGTSYEQYF,TGTGCCAGCAGCTTCGTGGCAGGAACTTCCTACGAGCAGTACTTC
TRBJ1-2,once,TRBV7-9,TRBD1,CASSRPGTEGDGYTF,TGTGCCAGCAGCCGTCCCGGGACAGAGGGCGATGGCTACACCTTC
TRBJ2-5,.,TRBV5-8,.,CASSSRRETQYF,TGTGCCAGCAGCAGTCGCAGGGAGACCCAGTACTTC
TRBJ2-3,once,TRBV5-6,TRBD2,CASSLGLAGDKLVSQYF,TGTGCCAGCAGCCTAGGGCTAGCGGGAGATAAACTGGTGTCGCAGTATTTT
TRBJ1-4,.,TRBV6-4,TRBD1,CASAATGDPNEKLFF,TGTGCCAGCGCGGCTACAGGGGACCCTAATGAAAAACTGTTTTTT
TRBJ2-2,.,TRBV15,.,CAISAQGFRYTGELFF,TGTGCCATCTCAGCACAGGGTTTTAGGTACACCGGGGAGCTGTTTTTT
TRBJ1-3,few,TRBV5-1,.,CASSLGRQEYSGNTIYF,TGCGCCAGCAGCTTGGGCCGACAGGAATACTCTGGAAACACCATATATTTT
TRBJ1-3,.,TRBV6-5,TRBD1,CASSYSPTGGGNTIYF,TGTGCCAGCAGTTACTCGCCAACAGGGGGCGGAAACACCATATATTTT
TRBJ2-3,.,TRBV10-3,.,CAISEDDNTDTQYF,TGTGCCATCAGTGAAGACGACAACACAGATACGCAGTATTTT
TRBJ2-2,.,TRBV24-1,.,CATSDLAGLGFGELFF,TGTGCCACCAGTGATTTGGCAGGGTTAGGATTCGGGGAGCTGTTTTTT
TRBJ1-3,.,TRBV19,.,CASSIVDRPSSGNTIYF,TGTGCCAGTAGTATAGTCGACAGGCCGAGCTCTGGAAACACCATATATTTT
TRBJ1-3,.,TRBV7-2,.,CASSLPGNTIYF,TGTGCCAGCAGCTTACCCGGGAACACCATATATTTT